This T cell receptor beta chain originates from a study of CD8 T cells in Susac syndrome. Roughly 0.5 to 1 ug RNA was reverse transcribed with random hexamers. The method of amplification for TCR beta CDR3 was immunoSEQ multiplex PCR, covering 54 Vbeta and 13 Jbeta. From the immunoSEQ multiplex PCR reads, TCRdb called clonotypes with MiXCR, one entry per CDR3 protein. This sample has around 140,000 distinct CDR3 sequences; roughly 95% occur once, and the top ten carry 0.075% to 0.09%. V trimming: 7 bases; J trimming: 0 bases; junction bases outside the gene matches: 15. The germline V gene encodes CDR1 SGHRS and CDR2 YFSETQ. The CDR3 runs 19 residues.

This receptor was obtained from a human donor in good health. The rearrangement uses TRBV5-1 and TRBJ2-6; 8 positions match TRBD2. Sequenced sample: CD4+ T cells from PBMCs. The DNA for the CDR3 is TGCGCCAGCGTCGGGGGGGGCCCTTTCTTCAGCTCTGGGGCCAACGTCCTGACTTTC. Amino acids: CASVGGGPFFSSGANVLTF.